This TCR beta chain was observed in a study of neurological immune-mediated disorders. By 5'RACE with 10-nucleotide random UMIs, the cDNA was made. TCRdb called the 5' RACE reads again in MiXCR, with one record for every CDR3 protein. The sample has 84,000 or so distinct CDR3 sequences, 3.5% to 4.5% seen once. Stated time point: longitudinal time-point 3. The CDR3 spans 15 residues. Germline CDR1 LNHNV, CDR2 YYDKDF (reference sequence). The germline V and J ends were trimmed by 1 base and 1 base, with 7 bases remaining between them. The TCR sequence derives from an older woman with multiple sclerosis. The V call is TRBV15, the J call TRBJ2-2; no clear D gene. The sequenced sample consisted of PBMCs. CDR3 nucleotides: TGTGCCACCAGCAGAGGGCACAAGAACACCGGGGAGCTGTTTTTT. Its translation is CATSRGHKNTGELFF.